The 12 T cell receptor beta chains in this list originate from one sample, sequenced in a study of T cell repertoires and HLA-DP antigens. No antigen is known for these receptors. Profiled with immunoSEQ multiplex PCR; TCRdb holds only in-frame clones, not every one. The data show about 89,000 clones, approximately 89% seen once. Sequenced: CD4+ T cells from PBMCs. Every receptor here comes from a man aged 50-60 years in good health and CMV-seronegative.

This chain uses TRBV30 with TRBJ1-5; D is uncertain. Germline V lookup: CDR1 GTSNPN, CDR2 SVGIG (reference sequence). There are 13 residues in the CDR3. Between the trimmed V and J ends, which lost 5 bases and 7 bases, there was a span of 15 bases. The CDR3 DNA is TGTGCCTGGGCCCGAGCCATTGGGCAGCCCCAGCATTTT. Translated: CAWARAIGQPQHF.

The chain has TRBV15 and TRBJ2-7, with TRBD2 matching over 9 bases. Germline CDR1 and CDR2: LNHNV and YYDKDF (reference sequence). V trimming: 3 bases; J trimming: 2 bases; junction bases outside the gene matches: 14. CDR3 size: 18 residues. The CDR3 sequence: CATSRRALAGRRPYEQYF. The CDR3 nucleotides are TGTGCCACCAGCAGGAGGGCTCTAGCGGGAAGACGTCCCTACGAGCAGTACTTC.

Points on this clone: This may arise from a read error, as a much more abundant clone is one base away. The chain combines TRBV18 with TRBJ2-5, with unresolved D. CDR3 size: 13 residues. The germline CDR1 and CDR2 sequences are KGHSH and LQKENI. The chain's CDR3 is CASSPPFQESQYF. In DNA, the CDR3 is TGTGCCAGCTCACCTCCATTCCAAGAGTCCCAGTACTTC.

V is TRBV10-3 and J is TRBJ1-6; D is ambiguous. The germline V gene encodes CDR1 ENHRY and CDR2 SYGVKD. This CDR3 is built from 14 residues. Trimming cost V 6 bases and J 6 bases, with 12 bases left between them. CDR3 in amino acids: CAISGREANSPLHF. Here the CDR3 DNA reads TGTGCCATCAGCGGACGGGAGGCTAATTCACCCCTCCACTTT.

This clone has only a few counts. V gene TRBV2 combines with J gene TRBJ1-2; a weak D match, TRBD1 (5 bases). Germline V gives CDR1 SNHLY, CDR2 FYNNEI. Trimming took 8 bases from V and 4 from J, leaving 11 bases between them. The CDR3 has 12 residues. This CDR3 reads CASWGRAYGYTF. The CDR3 nucleotides read TGTGCCAGCTGGGGCAGGGCCTATGGCTACACCTTC.

The V call is TRBV5-1, the J call TRBJ1-3, with a weak D call TRBD1 (5 bases). This CDR3 region has 15 residues. Germline lookup yields CDR1 SGHRS and CDR2 YFSETQ. The germline V and J ends were trimmed by 0 bases and 4 bases, with 11 bases remaining between them. The DNA of the CDR3 is TGCGCCAGCAGCTTGGCCGCGGGGGTCGGAAACACCATATATTTT. Its translation: CASSLAAGVGNTIYF.

This clone was recorded once. The chain has TRBV15 and TRBJ2-3; D ambiguous. This CDR3 has 15 amino acids. Germline V gene sequence: CDR1 LNHNV, CDR2 YYDKDF (reference sequence). V was pared by 1 base and J by 3 bases, with 11 bases between. The CDR3 nucleotides read TGTGCCACCAGCAGAGTCCGGGTGGGAACAGATACGCAGTATTTT. This codes for CATSRVRVGTDTQYF. Full variable domain (missing parts from reference TRBV15 and TRBJ2-3): DAMVIQNPRYQVTQFGKPVTLSCSQTLNHNVMYWYQQKSSQAPKLLFHYYDKDFNNEADTPDNFQSRRPNTSFCFLDIRSPGLGDTAMYLCATSRVRVGTDTQYFGPGTRLTVL.

This chain links TRBV7-2 with TRBJ2-3; 9 positions match TRBD2. The V and J ends lost 1 base and 5 bases, in that order; junction bases with no gene match: 1. Germline-derived CDR1 and CDR2 are SGHTA and FQGNSA. There are 14 residues in the CDR3. The CDR3 DNA is TGTGCCAGCAGCTTAGGACTAGCGGTAGATACGCAGTATTTT. Residues: CASSLGLAVDTQYF.

The chain joins TRBV5-1 to TRBJ1-3, with D unresolved. The germline V and J ends were trimmed by 0 bases and 4 bases, with 8 bases remaining between them. This CDR3 is built from 14 residues. The germline gives CDR1 SGHRS, CDR2 YFSETQ. The CDR3 DNA sequence: TGCGCCAGCAGCTTGGGGGTCAAGGGAAACACCATATATTTT. It translates to CASSLGVKGNTIYF.

This chain uses TRBV19 with TRBJ2-2; the match to TRBD2 covers 8 bases. The J segment lost 4 bases and the V segment lost 4 bases, leaving 8 bases of the junction unmatched. This CDR3 comprises 16 residues. Germline CDR1 and CDR2: LNHDA and SQIVND (reference sequence). CDR3 sequence: CASSTGLGTVTGELFF. CDR3 DNA sequence: TGTGCCAGTAGTACGGGACTAGGGACGGTCACCGGGGAGCTGTTTTTT.

The rearrangement links TRBV7-2 to TRBJ2-1; no clear D. Germline-derived CDR1 and CDR2 are SGHTA and FQGNSA. V gave up 3 bases and J gave up 8 bases, with 8 bases separating them. This CDR3 region has 12 residues. CDR3 DNA: TGTGCCAGCAGCTTCACTCAGGATGAGCAGTTCTTC. It encodes CASSFTQDEQFF.

Worth noting for this clone: The junction departs from the called germline gene at one end, perhaps through a read error. The rearrangement uses TRBV5-4 and TRBJ2-3; TRBD2 matches at 8 bases. CDR3 length: 14 amino acids. The germline V gene has CDR1 SGHNT and CDR2 YYREEE (reference sequence). CDR3 in DNA: TGTGCCAGCAGCTTGGCCGCGGGGGGAGCGGAGCAGGTTTTT. Translation gives CASSLAAGGAEQVF. Filled out from reference TRBV5-4 and TRBJ2-3, the complete variable domain reads ETGVTQSPTHLIKTRGQQVTLRCSSQSGHNTVSWYQQALGQGPQFIFQYYREEENGRGNFPPRFSGLQFPNYSSELNVNALELDDSALYLCASSLAAGGAEQVFGPGTRLTVL.